This TCR beta chain emerged from a study of cytomegalovirus exposure and HLA in healthy donors. For the study at large: The Caucasian-associated ancestry cluster contained 81% of the approximately 400 genotyped donors. The study, taken as a whole, reports: Later examination showed HLA-associated TCR beta chains had greater clonal expansion than equally common others. In a later analysis, most CMV-associated TCR beta chains appeared HLA-restricted.

The study ran its PCR with 60 Vbeta and 13 Jbeta primers. Profiling relied on immunoSEQ multiplex PCR, and the TCRdb table lists in-frame clones only, not all of them. The sample holds 140,000 to 150,000 clones, about 80% seen once. With V trimmed by 3 bases and J by 0 bases, 20 bases remained unmatched. There are 21 residues in the CDR3. Germline V lookup: CDR1 SGHRS, CDR2 YFSETQ. As concerns this clone: The antigen is not known.

What was sequenced was PBMCs. This chain joins TRBV5-1 and TRBJ2-1, with 8 bases that match TRBD1. The clonotype originates from a woman between 18 and 29 years old in good health and CMV-seropositive. CDR3 in amino acids: CASSSDVSGTGPGSSYNEQFF. The CDR3 DNA is TGCGCCAGCAGCTCCGACGTATCCGGGACAGGACCCGGGAGCTCCTACAATGAGCAGTTCTTC.